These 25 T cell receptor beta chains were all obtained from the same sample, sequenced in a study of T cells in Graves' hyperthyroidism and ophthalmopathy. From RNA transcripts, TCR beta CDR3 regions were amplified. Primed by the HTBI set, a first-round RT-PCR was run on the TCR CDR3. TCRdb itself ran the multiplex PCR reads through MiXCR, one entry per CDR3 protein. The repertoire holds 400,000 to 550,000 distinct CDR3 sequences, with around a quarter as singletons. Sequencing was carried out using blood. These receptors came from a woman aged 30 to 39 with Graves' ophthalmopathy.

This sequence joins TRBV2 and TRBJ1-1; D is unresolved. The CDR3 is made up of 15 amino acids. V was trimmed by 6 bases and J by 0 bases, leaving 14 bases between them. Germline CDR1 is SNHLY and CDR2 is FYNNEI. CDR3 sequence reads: CASSAGRSMNTEAFF. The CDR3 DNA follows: TGTGCCAGCAGCGCTGGACGGAGCATGAACACTGAAGCTTTCTTT.

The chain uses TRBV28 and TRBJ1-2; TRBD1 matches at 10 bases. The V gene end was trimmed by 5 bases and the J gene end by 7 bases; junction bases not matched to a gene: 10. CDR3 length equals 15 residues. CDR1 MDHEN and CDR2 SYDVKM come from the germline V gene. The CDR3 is CASSPGGQGGFGYTF. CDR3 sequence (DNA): TGTGCCAGCAGTCCCGGTGGACAGGGGGGTTTTGGCTACACCTTC.

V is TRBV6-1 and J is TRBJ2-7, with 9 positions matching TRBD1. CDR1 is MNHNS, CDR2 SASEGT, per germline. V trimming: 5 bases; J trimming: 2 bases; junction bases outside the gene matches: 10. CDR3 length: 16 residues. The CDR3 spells CASSPREGTGTYEQYF. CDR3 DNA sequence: TGTGCCAGCAGTCCGCGTGAGGGGACAGGGACCTACGAGCAGTACTTC.

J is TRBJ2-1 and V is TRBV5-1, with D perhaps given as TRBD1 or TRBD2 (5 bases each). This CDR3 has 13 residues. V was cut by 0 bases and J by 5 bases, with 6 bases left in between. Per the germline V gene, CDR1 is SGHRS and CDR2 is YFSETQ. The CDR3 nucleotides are TGCGCCAGCAGCTTGGGGGACGACAATGAGCAGTTCTTC. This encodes CASSLGDDNEQFF.

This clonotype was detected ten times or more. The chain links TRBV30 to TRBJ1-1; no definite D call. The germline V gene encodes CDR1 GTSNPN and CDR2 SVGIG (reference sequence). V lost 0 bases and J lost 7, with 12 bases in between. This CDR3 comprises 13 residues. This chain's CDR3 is CAWSVERASEAFF. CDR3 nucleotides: TGTGCCTGGAGTGTAGAGAGGGCCAGTGAAGCTTTCTTT.

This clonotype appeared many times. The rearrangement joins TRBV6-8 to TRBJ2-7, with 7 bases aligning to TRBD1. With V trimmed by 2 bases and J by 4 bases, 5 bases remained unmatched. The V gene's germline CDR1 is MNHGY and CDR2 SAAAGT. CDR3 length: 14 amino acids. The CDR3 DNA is TGTGCCAGCAGTTACGGGACAGTTCCTTACGAGCAGTACTTC. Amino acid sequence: CASSYGTVPYEQYF.

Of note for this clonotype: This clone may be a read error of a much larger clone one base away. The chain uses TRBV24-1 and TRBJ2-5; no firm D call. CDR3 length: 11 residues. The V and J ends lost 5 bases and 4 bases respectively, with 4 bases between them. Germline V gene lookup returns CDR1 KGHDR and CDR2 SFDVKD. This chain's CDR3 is CATSVGETQYF. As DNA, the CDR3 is TGTGCCACCAGTGTGGGAGAGACCCAGTACTTC.

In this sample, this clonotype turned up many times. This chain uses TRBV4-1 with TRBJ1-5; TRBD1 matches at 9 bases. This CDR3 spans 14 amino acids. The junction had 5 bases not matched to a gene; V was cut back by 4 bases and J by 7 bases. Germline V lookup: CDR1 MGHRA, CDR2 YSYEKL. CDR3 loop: CASSRTGVGQPQHF. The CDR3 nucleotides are TGCGCCAGCAGCCGGACAGGGGTTGGGCAGCCCCAGCATTTT.

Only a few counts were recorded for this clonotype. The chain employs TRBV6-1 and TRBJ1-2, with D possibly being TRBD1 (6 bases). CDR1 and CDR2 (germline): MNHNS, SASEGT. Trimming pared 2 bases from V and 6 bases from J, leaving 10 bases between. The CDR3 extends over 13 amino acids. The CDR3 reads CASSESGVDGYTF. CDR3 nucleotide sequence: TGTGCCAGCAGTGAATCAGGGGTGGATGGCTACACCTTC.

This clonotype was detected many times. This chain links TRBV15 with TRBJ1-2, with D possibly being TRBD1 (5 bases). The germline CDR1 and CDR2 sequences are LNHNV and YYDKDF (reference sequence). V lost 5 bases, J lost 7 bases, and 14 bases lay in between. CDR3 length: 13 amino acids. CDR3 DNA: TGTGCCACCAGCCCCTCTTGGGGCTCTGGCTACACCTTC. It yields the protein CATSPSWGSGYTF.

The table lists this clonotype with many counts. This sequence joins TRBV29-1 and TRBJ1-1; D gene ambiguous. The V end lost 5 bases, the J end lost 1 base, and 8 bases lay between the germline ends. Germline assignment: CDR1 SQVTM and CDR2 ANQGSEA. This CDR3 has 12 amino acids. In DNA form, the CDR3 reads TGCAGCGTTCGACTCACGAACACTGAAGCTTTCTTT. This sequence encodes CSVRLTNTEAFF.

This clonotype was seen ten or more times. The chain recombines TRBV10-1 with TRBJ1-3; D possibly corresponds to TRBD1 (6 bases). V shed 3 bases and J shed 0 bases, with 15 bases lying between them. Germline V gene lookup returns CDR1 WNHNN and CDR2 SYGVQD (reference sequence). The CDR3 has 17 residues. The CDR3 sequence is CASSDPDRDPSGNTIYF. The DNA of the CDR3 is TGCGCCAGCAGTGATCCGGACAGAGATCCCTCTGGAAACACCATATATTTT.

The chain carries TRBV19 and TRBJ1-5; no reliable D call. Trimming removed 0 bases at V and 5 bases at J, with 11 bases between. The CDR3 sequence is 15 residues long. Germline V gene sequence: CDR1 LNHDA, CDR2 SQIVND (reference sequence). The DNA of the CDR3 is TGTGCCAGTAGTATAGATTATGGGGTCGATCAGCCCCAGCATTTT. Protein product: CASSIDYGVDQPQHF.

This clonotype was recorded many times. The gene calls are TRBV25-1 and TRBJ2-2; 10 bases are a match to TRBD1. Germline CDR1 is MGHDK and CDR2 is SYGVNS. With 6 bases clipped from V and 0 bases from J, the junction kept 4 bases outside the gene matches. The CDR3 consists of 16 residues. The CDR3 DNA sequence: TGTGCCAGCAGAAGACAGGGGGCGTCGAACACCGGGGAGCTGTTTTTT. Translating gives CASRRQGASNTGELFF.

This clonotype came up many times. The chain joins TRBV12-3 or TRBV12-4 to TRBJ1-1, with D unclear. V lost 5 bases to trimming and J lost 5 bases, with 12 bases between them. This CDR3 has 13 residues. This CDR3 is CASSPQTWTEAFF. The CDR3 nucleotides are TGTGCCAGCAGTCCCCAGACTTGGACTGAAGCTTTCTTT.

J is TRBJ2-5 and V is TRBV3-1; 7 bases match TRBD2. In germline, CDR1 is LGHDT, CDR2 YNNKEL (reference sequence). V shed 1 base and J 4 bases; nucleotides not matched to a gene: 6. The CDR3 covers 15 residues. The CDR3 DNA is TGTGCCAGCAGCCAAGTGGGCGGGGGTACAGAGACCCAGTACTTC. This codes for CASSQVGGGTETQYF.

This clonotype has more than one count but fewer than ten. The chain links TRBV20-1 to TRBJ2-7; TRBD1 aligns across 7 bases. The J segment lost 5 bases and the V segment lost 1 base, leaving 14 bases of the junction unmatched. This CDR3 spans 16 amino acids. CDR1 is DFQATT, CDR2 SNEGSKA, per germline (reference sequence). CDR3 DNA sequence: TGCAGTGCTAGAGGTCCCCGACAGGGAGTGAGGGACGAGCAGTACTTC. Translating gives CSARGPRQGVRDEQYF.

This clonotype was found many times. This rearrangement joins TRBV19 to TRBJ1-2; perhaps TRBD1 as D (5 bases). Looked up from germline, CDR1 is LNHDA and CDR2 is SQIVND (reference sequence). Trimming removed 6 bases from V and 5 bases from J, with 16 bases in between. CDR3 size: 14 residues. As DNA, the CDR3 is TGTGCCAGTAGCTTACAGGCGAGGTCGTATGGCTACACCTTC. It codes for CASSLQARSYGYTF.

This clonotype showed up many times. The CDR3 spells CASSRQVAAGELFF. CDR3 nucleotides: TGTGCCAGCAGCCGACAGGTAGCCGCCGGGGAGCTGTTTTTT. The chain uses TRBV2 and TRBJ2-2, with a possible D match to TRBD1 (6 bases). CDR1 and CDR2 from the germline V gene are SNHLY and FYNNEI. Trimming removed 6 bases from V and 6 bases from J, with 14 bases in between. The CDR3 extends over 14 amino acids.

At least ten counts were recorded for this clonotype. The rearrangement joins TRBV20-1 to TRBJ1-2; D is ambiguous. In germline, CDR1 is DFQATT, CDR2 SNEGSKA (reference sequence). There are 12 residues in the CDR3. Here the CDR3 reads CRSSPGPYGYTF. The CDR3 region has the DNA TGCAGGTCCAGCCCAGGTCCGTATGGCTACACCTTC.

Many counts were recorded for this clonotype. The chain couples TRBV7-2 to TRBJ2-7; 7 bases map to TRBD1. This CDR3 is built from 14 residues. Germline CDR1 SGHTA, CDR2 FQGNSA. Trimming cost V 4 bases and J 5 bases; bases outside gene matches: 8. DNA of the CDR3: TGTGCCAGCAGCTACCACGGACAGGTCCACGAGCAGTACTTC. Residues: CASSYHGQVHEQYF.

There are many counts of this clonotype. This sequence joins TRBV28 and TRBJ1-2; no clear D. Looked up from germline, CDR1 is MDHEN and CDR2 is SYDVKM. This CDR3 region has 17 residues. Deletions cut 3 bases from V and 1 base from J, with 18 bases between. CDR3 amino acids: CASSFRFWRDGNYGYTF. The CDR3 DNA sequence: TGTGCCAGCAGTTTTAGGTTCTGGAGGGATGGTAACTATGGCTACACCTTC.

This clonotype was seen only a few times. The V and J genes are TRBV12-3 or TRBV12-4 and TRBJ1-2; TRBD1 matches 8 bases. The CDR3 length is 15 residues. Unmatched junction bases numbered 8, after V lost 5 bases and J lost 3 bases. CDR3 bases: TGTGCCAGCAGTCACGGACAGGGAGGCGACTATGGCTACACCTTC. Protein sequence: CASSHGQGGDYGYTF.

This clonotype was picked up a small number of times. The CDR3 reads CASSPKDSMNTEAFF. CDR3 DNA: TGCGCCAGCAGCCCAAAAGACAGCATGAACACTGAAGCTTTCTTT. The V gene is TRBV4-1, the J gene TRBJ1-1, with D perhaps matching TRBD1 (5 bases). The germline V gene has CDR1 MGHRA and CDR2 YSYEKL. The CDR3 contains 15 residues. Between the trimmed V and J ends, which lost 4 bases and 0 bases, there was a span of 12 bases.

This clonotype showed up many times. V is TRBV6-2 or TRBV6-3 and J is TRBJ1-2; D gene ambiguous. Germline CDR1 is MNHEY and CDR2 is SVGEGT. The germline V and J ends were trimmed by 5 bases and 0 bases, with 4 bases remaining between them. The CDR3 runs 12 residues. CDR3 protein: CASSGANYGYTF. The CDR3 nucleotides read TGTGCCAGCAGTGGCGCTAACTATGGCTACACCTTC.